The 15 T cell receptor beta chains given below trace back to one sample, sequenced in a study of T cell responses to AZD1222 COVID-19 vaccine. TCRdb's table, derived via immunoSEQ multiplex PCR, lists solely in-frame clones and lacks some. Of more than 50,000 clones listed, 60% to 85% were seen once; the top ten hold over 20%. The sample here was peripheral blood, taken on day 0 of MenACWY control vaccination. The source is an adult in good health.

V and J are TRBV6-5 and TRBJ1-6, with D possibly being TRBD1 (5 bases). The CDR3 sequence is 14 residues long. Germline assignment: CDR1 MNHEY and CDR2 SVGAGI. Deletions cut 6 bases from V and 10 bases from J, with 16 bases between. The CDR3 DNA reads TGTGCCAGCAGCCGGGGGGAGGGGAAATCACCCCTCCACTTT. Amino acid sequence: CASSRGEGKSPLHF.

CDR3 sequence (DNA): TGTGCCAGCAGCGGGGGGACAGCCAGCAATCAGCCCCAGCATTTT. Protein product: CASSGGTASNQPQHF. The chain has TRBV2 and TRBJ1-5; 7 bases match TRBD1. V was pared by 6 bases and J by 1 base, with 6 bases of the junction left unmatched. The CDR3 spans 15 residues. From germline, CDR1 is SNHLY and CDR2 FYNNEI.

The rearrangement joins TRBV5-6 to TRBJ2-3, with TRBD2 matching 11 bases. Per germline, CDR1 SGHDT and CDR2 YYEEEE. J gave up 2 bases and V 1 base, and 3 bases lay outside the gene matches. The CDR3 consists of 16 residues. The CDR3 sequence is CASSLLAGGHTDTQYF. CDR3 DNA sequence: TGTGCCAGCAGCTTGCTAGCGGGGGGCCACACAGATACGCAGTATTTT.

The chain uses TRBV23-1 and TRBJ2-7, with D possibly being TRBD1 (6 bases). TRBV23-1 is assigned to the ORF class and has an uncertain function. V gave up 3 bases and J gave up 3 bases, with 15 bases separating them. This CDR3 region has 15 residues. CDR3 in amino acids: CASSQTRDKLYEQYF. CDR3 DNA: TGCGCCAGCAGTCAGACCCGGGACAAACTCTACGAGCAGTACTTC.

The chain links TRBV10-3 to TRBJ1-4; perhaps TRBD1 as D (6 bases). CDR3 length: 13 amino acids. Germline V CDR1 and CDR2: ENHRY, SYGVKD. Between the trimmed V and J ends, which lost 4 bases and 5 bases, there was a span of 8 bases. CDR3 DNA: TGTGCCATCAGTGGACAGGAAAATGAAAAACTGTTTTTT. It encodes CAISGQENEKLFF.

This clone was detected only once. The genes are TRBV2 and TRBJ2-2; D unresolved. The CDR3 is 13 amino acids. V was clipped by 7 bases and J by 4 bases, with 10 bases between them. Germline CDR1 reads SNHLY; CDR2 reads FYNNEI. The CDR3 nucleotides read TGTGCCAGCAACCCCACGAGCACCGGGGAGCTGTTTTTT. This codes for CASNPTSTGELFF.

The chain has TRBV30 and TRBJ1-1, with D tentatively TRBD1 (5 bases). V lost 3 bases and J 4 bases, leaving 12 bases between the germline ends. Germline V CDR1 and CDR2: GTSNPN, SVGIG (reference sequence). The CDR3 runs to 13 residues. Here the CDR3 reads CAWRSPGGTEAFF. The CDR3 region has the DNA TGTGCCTGGAGATCTCCGGGGGGCACTGAAGCTTTCTTT.

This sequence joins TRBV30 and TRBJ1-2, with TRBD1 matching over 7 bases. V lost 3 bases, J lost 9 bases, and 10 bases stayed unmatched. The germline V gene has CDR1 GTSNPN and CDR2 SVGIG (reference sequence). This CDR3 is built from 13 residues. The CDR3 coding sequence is TGTGCCTGGAGGACCGAAAGGGGGCCTAGCTACACCTTC. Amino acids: CAWRTERGPSYTF.

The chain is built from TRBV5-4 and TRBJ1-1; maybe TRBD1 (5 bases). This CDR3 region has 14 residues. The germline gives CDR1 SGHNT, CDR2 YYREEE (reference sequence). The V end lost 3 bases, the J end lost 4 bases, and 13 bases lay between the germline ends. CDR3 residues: CASSYQGRATEAFF. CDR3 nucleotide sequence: TGTGCCAGCAGCTACCAGGGAAGGGCCACTGAAGCTTTCTTT. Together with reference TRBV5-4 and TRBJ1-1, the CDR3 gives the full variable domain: ETGVTQSPTHLIKTRGQQVTLRCSSQSGHNTVSWYQQALGQGPQFIFQYYREEENGRGNFPPRFSGLQFPNYSSELNVNALELDDSALYLCASSYQGRATEAFFGQGTRLTVV.

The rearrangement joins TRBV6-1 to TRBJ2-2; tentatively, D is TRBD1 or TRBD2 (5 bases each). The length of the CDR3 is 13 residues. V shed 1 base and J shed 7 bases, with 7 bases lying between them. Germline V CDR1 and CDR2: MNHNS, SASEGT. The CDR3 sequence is CASSEGGDGELFF. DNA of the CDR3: TGTGCCAGCAGTGAAGGAGGGGACGGGGAGCTGTTTTTT.

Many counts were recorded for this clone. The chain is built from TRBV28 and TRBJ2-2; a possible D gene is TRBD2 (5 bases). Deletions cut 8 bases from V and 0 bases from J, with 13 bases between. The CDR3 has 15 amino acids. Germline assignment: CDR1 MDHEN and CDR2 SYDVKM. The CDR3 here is CASLRRRTNTGELFF. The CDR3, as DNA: TGTGCCAGCCTAAGGCGGAGGACGAACACCGGGGAGCTGTTTTTT.

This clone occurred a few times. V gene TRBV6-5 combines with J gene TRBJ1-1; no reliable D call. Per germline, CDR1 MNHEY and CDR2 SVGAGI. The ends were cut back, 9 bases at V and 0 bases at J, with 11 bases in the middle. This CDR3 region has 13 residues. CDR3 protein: CASGRFMNTEAFF. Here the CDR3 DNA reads TGTGCCAGTGGGCGATTCATGAACACTGAAGCTTTCTTT.

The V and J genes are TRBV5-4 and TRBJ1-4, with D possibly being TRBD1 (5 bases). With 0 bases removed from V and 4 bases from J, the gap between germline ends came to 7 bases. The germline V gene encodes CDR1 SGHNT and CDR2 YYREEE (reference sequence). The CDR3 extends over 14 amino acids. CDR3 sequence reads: CASSLAGGNEKLFF. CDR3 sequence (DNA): TGTGCCAGCAGCTTGGCTGGGGGTAATGAAAAACTGTTTTTT. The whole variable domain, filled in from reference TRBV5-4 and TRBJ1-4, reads ETGVTQSPTHLIKTRGQQVTLRCSSQSGHNTVSWYQQALGQGPQFIFQYYREEENGRGNFPPRFSGLQFPNYSSELNVNALELDDSALYLCASSLAGGNEKLFFGSGTQLSVL.

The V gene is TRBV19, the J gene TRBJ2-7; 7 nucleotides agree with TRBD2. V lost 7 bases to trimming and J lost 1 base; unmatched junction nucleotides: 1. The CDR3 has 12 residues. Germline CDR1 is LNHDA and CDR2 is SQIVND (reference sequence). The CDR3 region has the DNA TGTGCCAGTAAGGGAGGGTCCTACGAGCAGTACTTC. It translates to CASKGGSYEQYF.

CDR3 coding DNA: TGTGCCAGTAGAGACCGGACGGCCCAAGGAGGCTACACCTTC. Protein product: CASRDRTAQGGYTF. V and J are TRBV19 and TRBJ1-2; D is unresolved. Looked up from germline, CDR1 is LNHDA and CDR2 is SQIVND (reference sequence). V was trimmed by 6 bases and J by 8 bases, leaving 19 bases between them. The length of the CDR3 is 14 residues.